This T cell receptor (beta chain) was sequenced in a study of OX40 agonist ivuxolimab in advanced cancers. Study-level background: The costimulatory receptor OX40 (CD134) was targeted by ivuxolimab, a fully human IgG2 agonistic monoclonal antibody. The paper describes the monotherapy dose-escalation part (N of about 52 patients) of the phase I trial of ivuxolimab. In the dose-escalation cohort, 82.7% of patients were male, and the mean age was approximately 55 years, with a range of roughly 23 to 85. Of the approximately 50 patients in dose escalation, about 20 had hepatocellular carcinoma, some 15 had melanoma, 9 had renal cell carcinoma and 9 had head and neck cancer. Intravenous ivuxolimab was administered to patients every 2 weeks at six dose levels: 0.01, 0.1, 0.3, 1.5, 3 and 10 mg/kg. Peripheral TCRbeta sequencing was intended to test whether TCR sequence diversity was altered and clonal T-cell expansion was caused by ivuxolimab. Prior anti-PD-1, anti-PD-L1 or anti-CTLA-4 therapy was permitted, and approximately 40% of dose-escalation patients had received checkpoint inhibitors. Partial responses were achieved by three dose-escalation patients, of whom one had hepatocellular carcinoma and two had cutaneous melanoma.

Patients with a history of autoimmune disease or receiving systemic immunosuppression were excluded from the trial. Peripheral blood for TCR sequencing was collected from all dose cohorts at baseline, on cycle 4 day 1, and on cycle 7 day 1. Samples were obtained from an open-label, multicenter, first-in-human phase I dose-escalation trial of ivuxolimab. Adults with locally advanced or metastatic melanoma, renal cell carcinoma, hepatocellular carcinoma or head and neck squamous cell carcinoma were enrolled in the trial. Before TCR sequencing, CD4+ and CD8+ T cells were separately sorted from peripheral blood. Broader findings and caveats from the paper: At doses from 0.1 to 3.0 mg/kg, clonal expansion was seen in both CD4+ and CD8+ blood T cells between baseline and week 6. In the 0.1-3.0 mg/kg groups, partial responders had among the lowest normalized peripheral clonal expansion, particularly in CD8+ T cells. The antigen specificity of the peripheral T cells that underwent clonal expansion was not determined. After ivuxolimab, CD8+ T cells had more expanded clones than CD4+ T cells on average. Low levels of normalized T-cell clonal expansion were also seen in some patients who did not respond.

For sequencing of the TCRbeta CDR3 region, genomic DNA was extracted from the sorted cells. The immunoSEQ Assay was used for sequencing of TCRbeta CDR3 regions. The immuneACCESS repertoire file appears here via TCRdb, limited to in-frame rearrangements. These files lack a portion of the clones; in checked studies, under half of the deficit traces to unresolved V genes, and the cause of the others is not known. The table for this sample lists 76,000 or so clones; 65% to 90% of them were counted only once. 0.61% of the sample is held by the ten biggest clonotypes. Sequences SQVTM (CDR1) and ANQGSEA (CDR2) are obtained from the germline V gene. The germline ends are 25 bases apart after V is trimmed by 5 bases and J by 8 bases. Counted from cysteine to phenylalanine, this CDR3 has 16 amino acids. The read is trimmed to its CDR3 DNA, 48 bases read in frame from base 1. This clone appeared a single time. The clone's antigen remains unknown. Base qualities are missing; no much larger clone stands one base away.

This receptor was taken from an adult with an advanced solid tumor such as melanoma, head and neck, liver or kidney cancer. The chain couples TRBV29-1 to TRBJ1-5, with TRBD1 as a weak D call on 6 bases. Sequenced here: CD4+ or CD8+ T cells sorted from blood, sampled in a trial of the OX40 agonist ivuxolimab. The CDR3 corresponds to CSVLDSGALLAEPQHF. The DNA sequence follows: TGCAGCGTTTTGGACAGCGGTGCCCTCTTGGCAGAGCCCCAGCATTTT. This CDR3, with the reference TRBV29-1 and TRBJ1-5 proteins standing in past its ends, gives the full variable domain SAVISQKPSRDICQRGTSLTIQCQVDSQVTMMFWYRQQPGQSLTLIATANQGSEATYESGFVIDKFPISRPNLTFSTLTVSNMSPEDSSIYLCSVLDSGALLAEPQHFGDGTRLSIL.